This TCR beta chain emerged from a study of blood T cell repertoires in COVID-19. Those who participated ranged in age from about 18 to 89 years and resided in approximately 23 US areas. Here immunoSEQ multiplex PCR was the method, and the copy in TCRdb shows in-frame clones only, minus some. The data contain about 400,000 clones, nearly 90% of them singletons. The CDR3 covers 16 residues. J lost 3 bases, V lost 5 bases, and 13 bases had no gene match. Per germline, CDR1 SGHRS and CDR2 YFSETQ. The receptor comes from a middle-aged woman with acute COVID-19. Material for sequencing was PBMCs or T cells enriched from blood (not recorded which). This rearrangement joins TRBV5-1 to TRBJ2-7; 8 positions agree with TRBD2. For the CDR3, the DNA is TGCGCCAGCAGAAAATCGGAGGCGGGGGGATACTACGAGCAGTACTTC. This gives the protein CASRKSEAGGYYEQYF. Supplemented by reference TRBV5-1 and TRBJ2-7, the full variable domain reads KAGVTQTPRYLIKTRGQQVTLSCSPISGHRSVSWYQQTPGQGLQFLFEYFSETQRNKGNFPGRFSGRQFSNSRSEMNVSTLELGDSALYLCASRKSEAGGYYEQYFGPGTRLTVT.